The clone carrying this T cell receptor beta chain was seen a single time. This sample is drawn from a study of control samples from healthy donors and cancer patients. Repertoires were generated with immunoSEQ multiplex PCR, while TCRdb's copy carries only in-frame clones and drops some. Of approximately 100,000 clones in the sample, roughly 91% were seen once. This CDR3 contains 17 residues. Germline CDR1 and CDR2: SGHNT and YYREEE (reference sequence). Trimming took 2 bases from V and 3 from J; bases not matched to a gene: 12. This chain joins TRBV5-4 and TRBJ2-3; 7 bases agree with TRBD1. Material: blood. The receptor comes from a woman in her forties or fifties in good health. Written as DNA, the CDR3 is TGTGCCAGCAGCTTATTAAATCTTCGGGACAGTACAGATACGCAGTATTTT. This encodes CASSLLNLRDSTDTQYF.